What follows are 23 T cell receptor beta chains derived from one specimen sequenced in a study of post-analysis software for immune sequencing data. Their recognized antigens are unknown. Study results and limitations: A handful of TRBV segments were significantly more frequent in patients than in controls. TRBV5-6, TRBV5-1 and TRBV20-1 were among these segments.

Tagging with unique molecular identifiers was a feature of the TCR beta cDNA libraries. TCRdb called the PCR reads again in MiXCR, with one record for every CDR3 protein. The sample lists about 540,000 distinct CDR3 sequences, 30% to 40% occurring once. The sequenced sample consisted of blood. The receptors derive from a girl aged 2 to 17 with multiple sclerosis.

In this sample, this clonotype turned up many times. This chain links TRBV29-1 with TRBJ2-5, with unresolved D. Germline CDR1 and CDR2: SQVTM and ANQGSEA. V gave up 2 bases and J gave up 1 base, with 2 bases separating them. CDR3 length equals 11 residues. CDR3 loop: CSVELQETQYF. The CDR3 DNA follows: TGCAGCGTTGAACTCCAAGAGACCCAGTACTTC.

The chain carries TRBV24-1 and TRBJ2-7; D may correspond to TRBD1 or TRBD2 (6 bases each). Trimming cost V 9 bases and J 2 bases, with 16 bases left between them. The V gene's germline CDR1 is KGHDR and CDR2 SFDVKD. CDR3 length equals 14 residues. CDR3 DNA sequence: TGTGCCACCGAACCCGGTCGGGGGCCCTACGAGCAGTACTTC. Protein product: CATEPGRGPYEQYF.

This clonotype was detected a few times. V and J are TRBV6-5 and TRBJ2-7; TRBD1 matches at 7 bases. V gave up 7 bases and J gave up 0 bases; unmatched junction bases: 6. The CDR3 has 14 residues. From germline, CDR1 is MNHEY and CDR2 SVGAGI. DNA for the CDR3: TGTGCCAGCACCTCGACAGGGTCCTCCTACGAGCAGTACTTC. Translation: CASTSTGSSYEQYF.

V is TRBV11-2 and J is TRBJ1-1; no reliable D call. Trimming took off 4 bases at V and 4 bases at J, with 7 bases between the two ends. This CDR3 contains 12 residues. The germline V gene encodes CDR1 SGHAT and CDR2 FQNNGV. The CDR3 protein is CASSWAGTEAFF. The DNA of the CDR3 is TGTGCCAGCAGCTGGGCTGGCACTGAAGCTTTCTTT.

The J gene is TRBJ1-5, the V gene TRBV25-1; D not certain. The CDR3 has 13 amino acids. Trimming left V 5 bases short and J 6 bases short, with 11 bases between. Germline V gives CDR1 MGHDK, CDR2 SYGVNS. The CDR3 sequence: CASSHTGVQPQHF. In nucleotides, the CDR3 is TGTGCCAGCAGTCATACCGGGGTTCAGCCCCAGCATTTT. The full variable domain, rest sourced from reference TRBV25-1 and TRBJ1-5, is EADIYQTPRYLVIGTGKKITLECSQTMGHDKMYWYQQDPGMELHLIHYSYGVNSTEKGDLSSESTVSRIRTEHFPLTLESARPSHTSQYLCASSHTGVQPQHFGDGTRLSIL.

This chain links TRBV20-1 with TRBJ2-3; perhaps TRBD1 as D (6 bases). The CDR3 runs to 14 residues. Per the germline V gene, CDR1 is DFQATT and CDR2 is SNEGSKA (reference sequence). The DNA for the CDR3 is TGCAGCGCCGAACAGGGAGTTGTGACAGATACGCAGTATTTT. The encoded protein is CSAEQGVVTDTQYF.

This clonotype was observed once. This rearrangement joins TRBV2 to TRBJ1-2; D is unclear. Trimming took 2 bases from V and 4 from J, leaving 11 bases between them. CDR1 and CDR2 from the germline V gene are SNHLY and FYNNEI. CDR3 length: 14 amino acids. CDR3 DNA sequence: TGTGCCAGCAGTGAAAATTCTGGTCCCTATGGCTACACCTTC. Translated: CASSENSGPYGYTF.

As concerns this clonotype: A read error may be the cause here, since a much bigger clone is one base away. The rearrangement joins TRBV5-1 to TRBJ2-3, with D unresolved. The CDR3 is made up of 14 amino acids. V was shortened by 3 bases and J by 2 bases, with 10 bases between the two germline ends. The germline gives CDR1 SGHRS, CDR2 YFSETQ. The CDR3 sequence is CASSWALPTDTQYF. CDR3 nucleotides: TGCGCCAGCAGCTGGGCTTTGCCCACAGATACGCAGTATTTT.

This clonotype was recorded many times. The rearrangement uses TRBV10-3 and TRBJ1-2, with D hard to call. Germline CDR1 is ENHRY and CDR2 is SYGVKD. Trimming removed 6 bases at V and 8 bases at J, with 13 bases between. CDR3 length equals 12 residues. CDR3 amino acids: CAISYEREGYTF. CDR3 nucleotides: TGTGCCATCAGCTACGAAAGGGAAGGCTACACCTTC.

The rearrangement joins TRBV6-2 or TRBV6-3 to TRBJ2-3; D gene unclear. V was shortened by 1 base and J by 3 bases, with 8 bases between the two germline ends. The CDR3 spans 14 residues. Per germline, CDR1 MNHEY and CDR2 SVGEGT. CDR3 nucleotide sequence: TGTGCCAGCAGTTACTTTTCCAGTACAGATACGCAGTATTTT. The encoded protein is CASSYFSSTDTQYF.

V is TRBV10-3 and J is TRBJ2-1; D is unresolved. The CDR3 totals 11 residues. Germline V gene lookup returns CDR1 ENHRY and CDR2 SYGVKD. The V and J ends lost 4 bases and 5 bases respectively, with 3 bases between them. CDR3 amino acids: CAISAHNEQFF. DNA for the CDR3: TGTGCCATCAGTGCACACAATGAGCAGTTCTTC.

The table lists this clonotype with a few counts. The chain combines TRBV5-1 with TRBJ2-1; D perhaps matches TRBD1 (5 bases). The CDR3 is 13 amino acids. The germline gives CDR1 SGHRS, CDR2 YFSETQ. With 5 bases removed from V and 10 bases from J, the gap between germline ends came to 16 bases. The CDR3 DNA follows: TGCGCCAGCAGACCTCAGGGTTACGGCGAGCAGTTCTTC. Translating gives CASRPQGYGEQFF.

CDR3: CSASQGTNQPQHF. The CDR3 nucleotides read TGCAGTGCTAGCCAGGGAACAAATCAGCCCCAGCATTTT. The gene calls are TRBV20-1 and TRBJ1-5, with D possibly matching TRBD1 (5 bases). Germline CDR1 is DFQATT and CDR2 is SNEGSKA (reference sequence). The length of the CDR3 is 13 residues. V lost 3 bases and J 4 bases, leaving 10 bases between the germline ends.

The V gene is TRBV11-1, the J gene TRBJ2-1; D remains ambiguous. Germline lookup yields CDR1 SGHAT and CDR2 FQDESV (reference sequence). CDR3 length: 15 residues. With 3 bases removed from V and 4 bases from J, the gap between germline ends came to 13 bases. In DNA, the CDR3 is TGTGCCAGCAGCTTCAGTCGCCAGACTTACAATGAGCAGTTCTTC. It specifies CASSFSRQTYNEQFF. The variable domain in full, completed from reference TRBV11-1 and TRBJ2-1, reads EAEVAQSPRYKITEKSQAVAFWCDPISGHATLYWYRQILGQGPELLVQFQDESVVDDSQLPKDRFSAERLKGVDSTLKIQPAELGDSAMYLCASSFSRQTYNEQFFGPGTRLTVL.

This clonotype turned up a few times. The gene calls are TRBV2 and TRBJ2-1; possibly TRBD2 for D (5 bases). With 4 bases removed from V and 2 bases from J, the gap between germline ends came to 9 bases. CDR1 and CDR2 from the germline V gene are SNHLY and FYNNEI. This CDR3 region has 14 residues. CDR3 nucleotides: TGTGCCAGCAGTGCCGGGGATCCCTACAATGAGCAGTTCTTC. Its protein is CASSAGDPYNEQFF.

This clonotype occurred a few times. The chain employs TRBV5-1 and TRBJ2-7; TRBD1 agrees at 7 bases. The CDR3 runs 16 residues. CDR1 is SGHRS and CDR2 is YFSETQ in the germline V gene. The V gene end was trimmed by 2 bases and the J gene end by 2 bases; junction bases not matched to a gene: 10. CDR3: CASSLSRQGLTYEQYF. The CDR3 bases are TGCGCCAGCAGCTTATCCCGACAGGGATTAACCTACGAGCAGTACTTC.

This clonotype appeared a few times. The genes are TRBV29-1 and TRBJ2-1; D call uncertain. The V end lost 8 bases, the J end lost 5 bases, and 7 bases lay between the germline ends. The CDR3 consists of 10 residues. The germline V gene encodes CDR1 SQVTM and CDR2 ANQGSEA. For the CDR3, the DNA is TGCAGCTCCTATCACAATGAGCAGTTCTTC. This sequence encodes CSSYHNEQFF.

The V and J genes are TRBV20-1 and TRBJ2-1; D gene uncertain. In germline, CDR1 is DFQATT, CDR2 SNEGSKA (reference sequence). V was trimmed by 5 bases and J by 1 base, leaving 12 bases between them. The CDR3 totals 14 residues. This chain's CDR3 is CSAPLEQSYNEQFF. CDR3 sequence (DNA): TGCAGTGCTCCGCTTGAGCAATCCTACAATGAGCAGTTCTTC.

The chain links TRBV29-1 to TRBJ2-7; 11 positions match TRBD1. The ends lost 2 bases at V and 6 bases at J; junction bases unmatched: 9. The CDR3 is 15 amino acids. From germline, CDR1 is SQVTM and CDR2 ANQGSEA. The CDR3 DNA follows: TGCAGCGTTGAATCCTGGACAGGGGGCGCGGGCGAGCAGTACTTC. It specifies CSVESWTGGAGEQYF.

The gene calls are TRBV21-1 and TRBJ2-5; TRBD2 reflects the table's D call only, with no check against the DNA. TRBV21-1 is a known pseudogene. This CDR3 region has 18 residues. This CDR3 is CASSPRAGTSGGVKTQYF. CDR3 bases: TGTGCCAGCAGCCCAAGAGCCGGGACTAGCGGGGGGGTCAAGACCCAGTACTTC.

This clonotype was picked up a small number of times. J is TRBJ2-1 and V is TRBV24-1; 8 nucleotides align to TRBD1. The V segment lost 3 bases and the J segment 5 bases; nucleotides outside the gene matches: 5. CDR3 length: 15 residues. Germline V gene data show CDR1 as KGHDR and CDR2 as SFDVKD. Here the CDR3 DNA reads TGTGCCACCAGTGATCCGGGACAGGTGGACAATGAGCAGTTCTTC. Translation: CATSDPGQVDNEQFF.

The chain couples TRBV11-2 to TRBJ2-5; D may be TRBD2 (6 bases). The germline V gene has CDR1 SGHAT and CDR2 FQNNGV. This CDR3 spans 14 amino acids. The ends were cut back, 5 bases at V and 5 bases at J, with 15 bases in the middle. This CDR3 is CASSPVRGGETQYF. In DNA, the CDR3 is TGTGCCAGCAGCCCCGTGCGGGGAGGCGAGACCCAGTACTTC. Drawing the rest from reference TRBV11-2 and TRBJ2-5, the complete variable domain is EAGVAQSPRYKIIEKRQSVAFWCNPISGHATLYWYQQILGQGPKLLIQFQNNGVVDDSQLPKDRFSAERLKGVDSTLKIQPAKLEDSAVYLCASSPVRGGETQYFGPGTRLLVL.

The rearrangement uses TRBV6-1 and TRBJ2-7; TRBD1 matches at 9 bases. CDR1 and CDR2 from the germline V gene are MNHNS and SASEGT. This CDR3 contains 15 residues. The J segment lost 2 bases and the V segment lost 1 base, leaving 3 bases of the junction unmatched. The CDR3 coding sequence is TGTGCCAGCAGTGAAGGACAGGGGGGGACCTACGAGCAGTACTTC. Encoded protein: CASSEGQGGTYEQYF.